This is a list of T cell receptor beta chains from one sample in a study of somatic mutations in cytotoxic T cells in rheumatoid arthritis. Only in-frame clones appear in the TCRdb table, and some are missing; sequencing was by immunoSEQ multiplex PCR. The table lists 15,000 to 20,000 clones, about 85% of them singletons. The material sequenced was CD8+ T cells sorted from blood. These receptors were taken from a man aged 18-30 years with rheumatoid arthritis. Each CDR3 is given with its conserved first and last residue.

J: TRBJ1-1; V: TRBV4-2; CDR3: CASSQDVAGLAFF
J: TRBJ1-1; V: TRBV2; CDR3: CASSEPFNWTMNTEAFF
J: TRBJ2-7; V: TRBV11-2; CDR3: CASSPSQGHEQYF
J: TRBJ1-6; V: TRBV5-1; CDR3: CASSLPGTSYNSPLHF
J: TRBJ2-5; V: TRBV9; CDR3: CASSVGANYQETQYF
J: TRBJ2-3; V: TRBV4-1; CDR3: CASSQERRETDTQYF
J: TRBJ2-7; V: TRBV28; CDR3: CASRDPGQYEQYF
J: TRBJ1-2; V: TRBV14; CDR3: CASSQDALGRHYGYTF
J: TRBJ1-6; V: TRBV9; CDR3: CASSVDGGTSPLHF
J: TRBJ1-4; V: TRBV7-9; CDR3: CASSLLGTAATNEKLFF
J: TRBJ1-6; V: TRBV7-9; CDR3: CASSDGDRASNSPLHF
J: TRBJ2-3; V: TRBV9; CDR3: CASSVVPADTQYF
J: TRBJ1-3; V: TRBV6-1; CDR3: CASGGGSGNTIYF
J: TRBJ2-1; V: TRBV9; CDR3: CASSVGGMREWGQFF
J: TRBJ1-6; V: TRBV27; CDR3: CASKPGLLDSPLHF
J: TRBJ1-6; V: TRBV4-1; CDR3: CASSQADRGYNSPLHF
J: TRBJ2-2; V: TRBV19; CDR3: CASLKSTSPYTGELFF